The 6 T cell receptor beta chains below come from one sample, sequenced in a study of tumor-infiltrating lymphocytes in localized non-small cell lung cancer. Assay: immunoSEQ multiplex PCR; the TCRdb copy retains only in-frame clones and omits some. The sample consists of 23,000 or so clones, around 62% of them appearing once. The specimen was lung tumor tissue. These receptors all come from a human donor with non-small cell lung cancer.

This sequence joins TRBV5-1 and TRBJ2-1, with a weak D call TRBD1 (5 bases). With 1 base removed from V and 5 bases from J, the gap between germline ends came to 10 bases. The CDR3 has 14 amino acids. CDR1 is SGHRS, CDR2 YFSETQ, per germline. Here the CDR3 DNA reads TGCGCCAGCAGCTTGAGATTCAGGGACAATGAGCAGTTCTTC. The encoded protein is CASSLRFRDNEQFF.

As DNA, the CDR3 is TGCGCCAGCAGCTTGCTGGGCGAGGACACTGAAGCTTTCTTT. Its protein is CASSLLGEDTEAFF. The rearrangement uses TRBV5-1 and TRBJ1-1, with D unresolved. Germline-derived CDR1 and CDR2 are SGHRS and YFSETQ. This CDR3 is built from 14 residues. The V end was cut by 1 base, the J end by 3 bases, with 10 bases between.

The J gene is TRBJ1-1, the V gene TRBV7-3; D remains unclear. This CDR3 has 13 residues. Trimming removed 0 bases from V and 1 base from J, with 3 bases in between. CDR1 is SGHTA, CDR2 FQGTGA, per germline. The CDR3 bases are TGTGCCAGCAGCTTAACCCAGAACACTGAAGCTTTCTTT. Translated, it gives CASSLTQNTEAFF.

The gene calls are TRBV6-5 and TRBJ2-5; perhaps TRBD2 as D (6 bases). The CDR3 length is 15 residues. Germline V lookup: CDR1 MNHEY, CDR2 SVGAGI. The germline V and J ends were trimmed by 9 bases and 2 bases, with 19 bases remaining between them. Here the CDR3 DNA reads TGTGCCAGTGGGATACTGGGCGGGACGCAAGAGACCCAGTACTTC. The encoded protein is CASGILGGTQETQYF.

The chain carries TRBV28 and TRBJ1-5; D is undetermined. This CDR3 is 15 amino acids long. CDR1 is MDHEN and CDR2 is SYDVKM in the germline V gene. V lost 8 bases and J lost 7, with 21 bases in between. In DNA form, the CDR3 reads TGTGCCAGCTGTCGCCCGGACGCCGTCAGGCAGCCCCAGCATTTT. It encodes CASCRPDAVRQPQHF.

V gene TRBV5-1 combines with J gene TRBJ1-4, with D possibly being TRBD1 (5 bases). From germline, CDR1 is SGHRS and CDR2 YFSETQ. The CDR3 covers 17 residues. The germline V and J ends were trimmed by 0 bases and 2 bases, with 14 bases remaining between them. The CDR3 DNA sequence: TGCGCCAGCAGCTTGGGGGCCGAGGCAGGGACTAATGAAAAACTGTTTTTT. Amino acids: CASSLGAEAGTNEKLFF.